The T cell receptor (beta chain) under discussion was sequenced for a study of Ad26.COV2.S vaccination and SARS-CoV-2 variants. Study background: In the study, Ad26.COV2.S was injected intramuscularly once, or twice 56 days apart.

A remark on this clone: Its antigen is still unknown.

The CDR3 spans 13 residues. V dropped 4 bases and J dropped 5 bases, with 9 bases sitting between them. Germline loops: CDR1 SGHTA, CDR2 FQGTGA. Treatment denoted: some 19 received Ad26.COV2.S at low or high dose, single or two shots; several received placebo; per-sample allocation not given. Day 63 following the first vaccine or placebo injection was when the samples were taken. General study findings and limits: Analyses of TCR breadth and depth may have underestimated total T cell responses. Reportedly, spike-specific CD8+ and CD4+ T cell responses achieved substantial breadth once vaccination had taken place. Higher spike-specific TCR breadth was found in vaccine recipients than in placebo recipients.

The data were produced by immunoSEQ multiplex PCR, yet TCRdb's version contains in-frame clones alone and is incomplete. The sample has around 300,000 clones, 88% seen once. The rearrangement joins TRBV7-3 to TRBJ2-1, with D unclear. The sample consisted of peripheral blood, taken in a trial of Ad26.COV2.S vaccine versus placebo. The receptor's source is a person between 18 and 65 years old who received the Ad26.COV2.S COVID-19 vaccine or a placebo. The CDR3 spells CASSSDRDNEQFF. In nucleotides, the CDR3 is TGTGCCAGCAGCTCCGATCGAGACAATGAGCAGTTCTTC. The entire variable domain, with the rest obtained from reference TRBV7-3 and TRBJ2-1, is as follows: GAGVSQTPSNKVTEKGKYVELRCDPISGHTALYWYRQSLGQGPEFLIYFQGTGAADDSGLPNDRFFAVRPEGSVSTLKIQRTERGDSAVYLCASSSDRDNEQFFGPGTRLTVL.